Each of the 15 T cell receptor beta chains below was sequenced from the same sample in a study of T-cell memory formation after mild COVID-19. TCRdb redid the calling of the 5' RACE reads with MiXCR, one entry per CDR3 protein. The sample lists tens of thousands of distinct CDR3 sequences; about 14% were seen once. The sample was PBMCs or a T cell subset sorted from them (not recorded which). Receptors originate from an adult woman who had mild COVID-19 (a few samples of this study predate the infection). Cell type and time point are not known.

This chain links TRBV7-9 with TRBJ2-7; 9 bases match TRBD2. This CDR3 spans 15 amino acids. Per the germline V gene, CDR1 is SEHNR and CDR2 is FQNEAQ (reference sequence). V lost 2 bases, J lost 5 bases, and 7 bases stayed unmatched. CDR3 region: CASSLSLAGVHEQYF. CDR3 bases: TGTGCCAGCAGCTTATCGTTAGCGGGGGTGCACGAGCAGTACTTC.

The rearrangement uses TRBV5-1 and TRBJ2-7; 9 nucleotides align to TRBD1. Looked up from germline, CDR1 is SGHRS and CDR2 is YFSETQ. V trimming: 4 bases; J trimming: 2 bases; junction bases outside the gene matches: 4. The CDR3 runs 14 residues. CDR3 DNA sequence: TGCGCCAGCAGCGGGACAGGGAACCCCTACGAGCAGTACTTC. Translated, it gives CASSGTGNPYEQYF.

The sample holds many counts of this clonotype. The gene calls are TRBV6-2 or TRBV6-3 and TRBJ2-3; 10 bases are shared with TRBD2. Germline trimming cut 2 bases from V and 4 bases from J; bases unmatched to any gene: 3. In germline, CDR1 is MNHEY, CDR2 SVGEGT. There are 15 residues in the CDR3. In nucleotides, the CDR3 is TGTGCCAGCAGTTACGGAGCGGGAGGGGCAGATACGCAGTATTTT. It codes for CASSYGAGGADTQYF.

This clonotype was detected only a few times. The chain uses TRBV5-1 and TRBJ2-1, with 8 bases identical to TRBD1. Germline CDR1 is SGHRS and CDR2 is YFSETQ. The junction had 9 bases not matched to a gene; V was cut back by 4 bases and J by 0 bases. The CDR3 has 17 residues. CDR3 in DNA: TGCGCCAGCAGCCCCGGGACAGGCGAACTCTCCTACAATGAGCAGTTCTTC. Its translation is CASSPGTGELSYNEQFF.

V and J are TRBV5-1 and TRBJ2-7; D is perhaps TRBD2 (5 bases). Trimming pared 5 bases from V and 5 bases from J, leaving 17 bases between. CDR3 length: 14 residues. Per germline, CDR1 SGHRS and CDR2 YFSETQ. The CDR3 nucleotides read TGCGCCAGCAGAGAGCCCGGGTATAGCGACGAGCAGTACTTC. Translation: CASREPGYSDEQYF.

This clonotype has just a few counts. The V and J genes are TRBV20-1 and TRBJ2-3, with 9 bases that match TRBD2. Germline V CDR1 and CDR2: DFQATT, SNEGSKA (reference sequence). The CDR3 has 17 residues. V shed 0 bases, J shed 5 bases, and the junction held 12 bases outside the gene matches. This CDR3 reads CSARDPGTSIFVDTQYF. The CDR3 coding sequence is TGCAGTGCTAGAGACCCCGGGACTAGCATTTTTGTAGATACGCAGTATTTT.

This chain connects TRBV12-3 or TRBV12-4 to TRBJ1-1; 8 bases line up with TRBD1. The CDR3 runs 15 residues. Losses at the gene ends were 4 bases for V and 4 bases for J; bases not matched to a gene: 8. The CDR3 DNA reads TGTGCCAGCAGTTCCCCTCGGACAGGGTTCACTGAAGCTTTCTTT. This codes for CASSSPRTGFTEAFF.

The sample holds a few counts of this clonotype. The chain combines TRBV12-3 or TRBV12-4 with TRBJ2-3; 8 bases align to TRBD1. Germline trimming cut 7 bases from V and 4 bases from J; bases unmatched to any gene: 1. The CDR3 has 12 amino acids. CDR3 nucleotide sequence: TGTGCCAGCATGGACAGGGCAGATACGCAGTATTTT. It is translated as CASMDRADTQYF.

The table lists this clonotype with a few counts. This chain joins TRBV27 and TRBJ2-7, with 7 bases that match TRBD2. Germline V CDR1 and CDR2: MNHEY, SMNVEV (reference sequence). V shed 4 bases and J 8 bases; nucleotides not matched to a gene: 11. The CDR3 extends over 14 amino acids. CDR3 in amino acids: CASSSGTGGIKQYF. In DNA form, the CDR3 reads TGTGCCAGCAGTTCAGGGACGGGGGGAATCAAGCAGTACTTC.

A few counts support this clonotype. The chain couples TRBV6-1 to TRBJ1-1; D ambiguous. From germline, CDR1 is MNHNS and CDR2 SASEGT. Trimming took 4 bases from V and 1 from J, leaving 7 bases between them. CDR3 length: 13 amino acids. CDR3 coding DNA: TGTGCCAGCAGTGGGGCAGAGAACACTGAAGCTTTCTTT. The encoded protein is CASSGAENTEAFF.

This clonotype was counted ten times or more. V gene TRBV6-6 combines with J gene TRBJ2-3, with no clear D. V was shortened by 3 bases and J by 1 base, with 11 bases between the two germline ends. The germline CDR1 and CDR2 sequences are MNHNY and SVGAGI (reference sequence). The CDR3 consists of 15 residues. The CDR3 loop reads CASSYLSGGTDTQYF. CDR3 DNA: TGTGCCAGCAGTTATCTATCGGGCGGCACAGATACGCAGTATTTT.

The V call is TRBV29-1, the J call TRBJ2-5; D unresolved. V shed 6 bases and J shed 5 bases, with 4 bases lying between them. In germline, CDR1 is SQVTM, CDR2 ANQGSEA. This CDR3 spans 9 amino acids. The CDR3 coding sequence is TGCAGCGTCGCGGAGACCCAGTACTTC. Its protein is CSVAETQYF.

In its sample, this clonotype was seen a few times. The chain links TRBV6-5 to TRBJ1-6; possibly TRBD1 for D (5 bases). This CDR3 is 17 amino acids long. CDR1 is MNHEY and CDR2 is SVGAGI in the germline V gene. The V and J ends lost 5 bases and 8 bases respectively, with 22 bases between them. CDR3 protein: CASSPTSTGGADSPLHF. The DNA for the CDR3 is TGTGCCAGCAGTCCCACCTCTACAGGAGGCGCAGATTCACCCCTCCACTTT.

This clonotype was recorded a few times. V gene TRBV12-3 or TRBV12-4 combines with J gene TRBJ2-3, with 12 bases fitting TRBD2. Trimming at V came to 10 bases and at J to 0 bases, leaving 11 bases not matched to a gene. The CDR3 loop spans 17 amino acids. CDR3 in amino acids: CATCGTSGLTSTDTQYF. The CDR3, as DNA: TGTGCCACCTGTGGGACTAGCGGGCTTACTAGCACAGATACGCAGTATTTT.

This clonotype was observed a handful of times. The rearrangement links TRBV28 to TRBJ2-5, with 9 bases aligning to TRBD2. V was pared by 4 bases and J by 2 bases, with 8 bases of the junction left unmatched. This CDR3 has 16 residues. CDR1 and CDR2 (germline): MDHEN, SYDVKM. The CDR3 DNA is TGTGCCAGCAGTTCCGGGACTAGCTCGGGTCAAGAGACCCAGTACTTC. Translating gives CASSSGTSSGQETQYF.